Below are 29 T cell receptor beta chains sequenced from a single sample in a study of cytomegalovirus exposure and HLA in healthy donors. The PCR had 60 Vbeta and 13 Jbeta primers. Sequencing was performed with immunoSEQ multiplex PCR; in TCRdb, only in-frame clones are kept and a portion is missing. The sample has 170,000 or so clones, about four fifths seen once. Sequencing input: PBMCs. These receptor sequences come from a man between 18 and 29 years old in good health and CMV-seronegative.

The CDR3 loop reads CASSSWRDSYTF. The CDR3 nucleotides are TGTGCCAGCAGCTCCTGGCGGGACAGTTACACCTTC. V usage is TRBV11-2 and J usage is TRBJ1-2, with 7 bases identical to TRBD1. V lost 4 bases, J lost 11 bases, and 7 bases stayed unmatched. The germline V gene encodes CDR1 SGHAT and CDR2 FQNNGV. The CDR3 covers 12 residues.

The chain links TRBV5-1 to TRBJ2-7; D possibly corresponds to TRBD1 (9 bases). V dropped 4 bases and J dropped 7 bases, with 21 bases sitting between them. The V gene's germline CDR1 is SGHRS and CDR2 YFSETQ. The CDR3 runs 15 residues. Written as DNA, the CDR3 is TGCGCCAGCAGCCCAAACAGGGGGCGCGGGAGGGAGCAGTACTTC. It is translated as CASSPNRGRGREQYF.

This clone was counted between two and nine times. Relative to the germline gene, one junction end is altered; a read error may explain this. The rearrangement uses TRBV7-9 and TRBJ1-1; D is ambiguous. The CDR3 is made up of 12 amino acids. The germline CDR1 and CDR2 sequences are SEHNR and FQNEAQ (reference sequence). Here the CDR3 reads CSSSLATNEAFF. Here the CDR3 DNA reads TGTTCCAGCAGCTTGGCGACTAATGAAGCTTTCTTT. Based on the CDR3 plus reference TRBV7-9 and TRBJ1-1, the full variable domain is DTGVSQNPRHKITKRGQNVTFRCDPISEHNRLYWYRQTLGQGPEFLTYFQNEAQLEKSRLLSDRFSAERPKGSFSTLEIQRTEQGDSAMYLCSSSLATNEAFFGQGTRLTVV.

The chain is built from TRBV30 and TRBJ2-5; a weak D match, TRBD2 (5 bases). This CDR3 is 14 amino acids long. V was cut by 0 bases and J by 5 bases, with 13 bases left in between. Germline CDR1 GTSNPN, CDR2 SVGIG (reference sequence). CDR3 nucleotides: TGTGCCTGGAGTGTTCAGCGGCTGGGGGAGACCCAGTACTTC. It codes for CAWSVQRLGETQYF. Variable domain in full (rest from reference TRBV30 and TRBJ2-5): SQTIHQWPATLVQPVGSPLSLECTVEGTSNPNLYWYRQAAGRGLQLLFYSVGIGQISSEVPQNLSASRPQDRQFILSSKKLLLSDSGFYLCAWSVQRLGETQYFGPGTRLLVL.

This sequence joins TRBV18 and TRBJ1-2, with 7 bases aligning to TRBD1. V dropped 3 bases and J dropped 2; count of bases not matched to a gene: 0. Per the germline V gene, CDR1 is KGHSH and CDR2 is LQKENI. The CDR3 is 13 amino acids. The CDR3 reads CASSPGQNYGYTF. The CDR3 DNA reads TGTGCCAGCTCACCGGGACAGAACTATGGCTACACCTTC.

The chain combines TRBV9 with TRBJ1-5; D might be TRBD1 (5 bases). Germline CDR1 SGDLS, CDR2 YYNGEE. The CDR3 contains 15 residues. The V and J ends lost 1 base and 4 bases respectively, with 12 bases between them. DNA for the CDR3: TGTGCCAGCAGCGTATCCGGGGCGGGAAATCAGCCCCAGCATTTT. Protein sequence: CASSVSGAGNQPQHF. Based on the CDR3 plus reference TRBV9 and TRBJ1-5, the full variable domain is DSGVTQTPKHLITATGQRVTLRCSPRSGDLSVYWYQQSLDQGLQFLIQYYNGEERAKGNILERFSAQQFPDLHSELNLSSLELGDSALYFCASSVSGAGNQPQHFGDGTRLSIL.

The chain combines TRBV7-3 with TRBJ2-5; 8 bases are a match to TRBD2. With V trimmed by 1 base and J by 4 bases, 5 bases remained unmatched. CDR1 SGHTA and CDR2 FQGTGA come from the germline V gene. The CDR3 runs 15 residues. The CDR3 sequence: CASSLIPGGPETQYF. CDR3 DNA sequence: TGTGCCAGCAGCTTAATACCGGGAGGGCCAGAGACCCAGTACTTC. The full variable domain, in which reference TRBV7-3 and TRBJ2-5 provide the parts outside the CDR3, is GAGVSQTPSNKVTEKGKYVELRCDPISGHTALYWYRQSLGQGPEFLIYFQGTGAADDSGLPNDRFFAVRPEGSVSTLKIQRTERGDSAVYLCASSLIPGGPETQYFGPGTRLLVL.

This chain uses TRBV5-1 with TRBJ2-5, with 7 bases fitting TRBD1. Germline trimming cut 3 bases from V and 7 bases from J; bases unmatched to any gene: 12. CDR3 length: 15 amino acids. Germline V gene lookup returns CDR1 SGHRS and CDR2 YFSETQ. The CDR3 DNA sequence: TGCGCCAGCAGCTCCGGCGGACAGGCCAGTGCGACCCAGTACTTC. It specifies CASSSGGQASATQYF. Full variable domain (outside the CDR3, taken from reference TRBV5-1 and TRBJ2-5): KAGVTQTPRYLIKTRGQQVTLSCSPISGHRSVSWYQQTPGQGLQFLFEYFSETQRNKGNFPGRFSGRQFSNSRSEMNVSTLELGDSALYLCASSSGGQASATQYFGPGTRLLVL.

The chain joins TRBV4-2 to TRBJ2-7; unclear D gene. Germline CDR1 is LGHNA and CDR2 is YNFKEQ. This CDR3 region has 16 residues. V lost 0 bases to trimming and J lost 6 bases, with 18 bases between them. The chain's CDR3 is CASSQEAAERTGEQYF. CDR3 coding DNA: TGTGCCAGCAGCCAAGAGGCGGCGGAACGAACGGGCGAGCAGTACTTC.

The chain uses TRBV28 and TRBJ2-5; 8 bases align to TRBD2. The germline CDR1 and CDR2 sequences are MDHEN and SYDVKM. V was pared by 2 bases and J by 7 bases, with 6 bases of the junction left unmatched. This CDR3 region has 14 residues. CDR3 sequence: CASSLRGGLGTQYF. The CDR3 nucleotides are TGTGCCAGCAGTTTACGGGGGGGATTGGGGACCCAGTACTTC.

This chain uses TRBV5-4 with TRBJ2-1; TRBD1 agrees at 7 bases. CDR1 SGHNT and CDR2 YYREEE come from the germline V gene (reference sequence). The V segment lost 4 bases and the J segment 5 bases; nucleotides outside the gene matches: 12. The CDR3 totals 16 residues. The DNA of the CDR3 is TGTGCCAGCAGCCGGGTCGACAGGGCGATACACAATGAGCAGTTCTTC. Translation: CASSRVDRAIHNEQFF.

V is TRBV15 and J is TRBJ2-1; 11 bases fit TRBD2. The ends lost 5 bases at V and 14 bases at J; junction bases unmatched: 11. The CDR3 contains 14 residues. The germline gives CDR1 LNHNV, CDR2 YYDKDF (reference sequence). CDR3 nucleotide sequence: TGTGCCACCAGCGGTGGGACTAGCGGCGGGGGTGAGTTCTTC. Translating gives CATSGGTSGGGEFF. Full variable domain (rest looked up from reference TRBV15 and TRBJ2-1): DAMVIQNPRYQVTQFGKPVTLSCSQTLNHNVMYWYQQKSSQAPKLLFHYYDKDFNNEADTPDNFQSRRPNTSFCFLDIRSPGLGDTAMYLCATSGGTSGGGEFFGPGTRLTVL.

The rearrangement joins TRBV14 to TRBJ2-2, with D tentatively TRBD1 (6 bases). V gave up 3 bases and J gave up 6 bases, with 11 bases separating them. The CDR3 loop spans 14 amino acids. Germline values: CDR1 SGHDN, CDR2 FVKESK. The CDR3 is CASSQVQGPGELFF. Here the CDR3 DNA reads TGTGCCAGCAGCCAGGTACAGGGCCCCGGGGAGCTGTTTTTT.

The chain is built from TRBV16 and TRBJ2-1, with 8 bases matching TRBD1. The CDR3 length is 15 residues. The junction had 4 bases not matched to a gene; V was cut back by 0 bases and J by 6 bases. Germline CDR1 and CDR2: KGHSY and FQNENV. CDR3 sequence reads: CASSQSRTGSNEQFF. CDR3 bases: TGTGCCAGCAGCCAATCGAGGACAGGGTCCAATGAGCAGTTCTTC.

The rearrangement uses TRBV5-8 and TRBJ2-7, with a possible D match to TRBD1 (5 bases). V lost 3 bases to trimming and J lost 3 bases, with 16 bases between them. The CDR3 loop spans 15 amino acids. Germline V gives CDR1 SGHTS, CDR2 YDEGEE. Here the CDR3 reads CASSSRGGFNYEQYF. The CDR3 DNA sequence: TGTGCCAGCAGCTCAAGGGGTGGATTTAACTACGAGCAGTACTTC.

In the case of this clone: At one end, the junction sequence differs from germline, possibly due to a read error. The gene calls are TRBV29-1 and TRBJ2-1; perhaps TRBD1 as D (6 bases). The CDR3 has 13 residues. Germline V gives CDR1 SQVTM, CDR2 ANQGSEA. This chain's CDR3 is CSVHRTDYDEQFF. The CDR3 DNA reads as TGCAGCGTGCACAGGACAGACTACGATGAGCAGTTCTTC.

This chain uses TRBV27 with TRBJ1-5; D is possibly TRBD1 (6 bases). Germline V gene sequence: CDR1 MNHEY, CDR2 SMNVEV (reference sequence). Trimming took 6 bases from V and 2 from J, leaving 11 bases between them. This CDR3 has 14 residues. For the CDR3, the DNA is TGTGCCAGCAGGGACAGTTTGGGCAATCAGCCCCAGCATTTT. Translating it yields CASRDSLGNQPQHF.

The chain recombines TRBV11-2 with TRBJ2-7, with 9 bases matching TRBD1. J was trimmed by 5 bases and V by 4 bases; bases with no gene match: 3. CDR1 is SGHAT, CDR2 FQNNGV, per germline. This CDR3 region has 13 residues. The CDR3 sequence: CASSYGTGNEQYF. The CDR3 DNA is TGTGCCAGCAGCTACGGGACAGGGAACGAGCAGTACTTC. The whole variable domain, filled in from reference TRBV11-2 and TRBJ2-7, reads EAGVAQSPRYKIIEKRQSVAFWCNPISGHATLYWYQQILGQGPKLLIQFQNNGVVDDSQLPKDRFSAERLKGVDSTLKIQPAKLEDSAVYLCASSYGTGNEQYFGPGTRLTVT.

The J gene is TRBJ2-6, the V gene TRBV6-5; D may be TRBD2 (6 bases). Germline V gives CDR1 MNHEY, CDR2 SVGAGI. The CDR3 totals 16 residues. V was clipped by 0 bases and J by 4 bases, with 10 bases between them. CDR3 nucleotide sequence: TGTGCCAGCAGTTACTCGGCGGCGGGGGGGGCCAACGTCCTGACTTTC. Encoded protein: CASSYSAAGGANVLTF.

This clone was picked up one time. V is TRBV5-1 and J is TRBJ2-7, with no clear D. CDR1 and CDR2 from the germline V gene are SGHRS and YFSETQ. V lost 3 bases to trimming and J lost 3 bases, with 19 bases between them. The CDR3 consists of 16 residues. CDR3 DNA sequence: TGCGCCAGCAGCTCCCGTCCGACGCAGGATGACTACGAGCAGTACTTC. Amino acid sequence: CASSSRPTQDDYEQYF.

Comments on this clone: Other DNA sequences in this specimen translate into the identical CDR3. V is TRBV7-3 and J is TRBJ1-2, with TRBD1 matching 9 bases. The length of the CDR3 is 14 residues. Losses at the gene ends were 5 bases for V and 8 bases for J; bases not matched to a gene: 9. CDR1 is SGHTA, CDR2 FQGTGA, per germline. The CDR3: CASSRGTGREGYTF. The CDR3, as DNA: TGTGCCAGCAGCCGCGGGACAGGGAGAGAAGGCTACACCTTC.

The CDR3 DNA reads as TGCAGTGCTCTACGCTACGAGCAGTACTTC. It yields the protein CSALRYEQYF. The chain is built from TRBV20-1 and TRBJ2-7, with D unclear. V gave up 5 bases and J gave up 3 bases, with 5 bases separating them. This CDR3 has 10 amino acids. Germline CDR1 reads DFQATT; CDR2 reads SNEGSKA (reference sequence).

CDR3 protein: CASSMSPGSGYTF. In nucleotides, the CDR3 is TGTGCCAGTAGTATGAGTCCGGGATCTGGCTACACCTTC. The genes are TRBV19 and TRBJ1-2; D is unclear. The V gene lost 3 bases and the J gene lost 7 bases, with 12 bases spanning the gap. This CDR3 is built from 13 residues. The germline V gene encodes CDR1 LNHDA and CDR2 SQIVND (reference sequence). Supplemented by reference TRBV19 and TRBJ1-2, the full variable domain reads DGGITQSPKYLFRKEGQNVTLSCEQNLNHDAMYWYRQDPGQGLRLIYYSQIVNDFQKGDIAEGYSVSREKKESFPLTVTSAQKNPTAFYLCASSMSPGSGYTFGSGTRLTVV.

The rearrangement joins TRBV7-9 to TRBJ1-4; 9 bases line up with TRBD1. The CDR3 is 14 amino acids. Looked up from germline, CDR1 is SEHNR and CDR2 is FQNEAQ (reference sequence). V gave up 5 bases and J gave up 7 bases; unmatched junction bases: 5. The CDR3 DNA is TGTGCCAGCAGCAACAGGGGGCGCGTTGAAAAACTGTTTTTT. Encoded protein: CASSNRGRVEKLFF.

V usage is TRBV5-6 and J usage is TRBJ1-2; D is perhaps TRBD1 (5 bases). The germline gives CDR1 SGHDT, CDR2 YYEEEE. Trimming removed 0 bases from V and 5 bases from J, with 11 bases in between. This CDR3 has 14 residues. This CDR3 reads CASSLEVGGYGYTF. Here the CDR3 DNA reads TGTGCCAGCAGCTTGGAGGTTGGGGGGTATGGCTACACCTTC.

The V and J genes are TRBV13 and TRBJ2-2; 7 bases fit TRBD2. V lost 3 bases and J lost 4; bases outside the gene matches: 5. The V gene's germline CDR1 is PRHDT and CDR2 FYEKMQ (reference sequence). The CDR3 is made up of 15 amino acids. The CDR3 here is CASSFSSGFTGELFF. The CDR3 coding sequence is TGTGCCAGCAGCTTTTCTAGCGGATTCACCGGGGAGCTGTTTTTT. Filled out from reference TRBV13 and TRBJ2-2, the complete variable domain reads AAGVIQSPRHLIKEKRETATLKCYPIPRHDTVYWYQQGPGQDPQFLISFYEKMQSDKGSIPDRFSAQQFSDYHSELNMSSLELGDSALYFCASSFSSGFTGELFFGEGSRLTVL.

The genes are TRBV7-9 and TRBJ2-3; TRBD2 matches 9 bases. Unmatched junction bases numbered 12, after V lost 4 bases and J lost 4 bases. The CDR3 totals 17 residues. The germline CDR1 and CDR2 sequences are SEHNR and FQNEAQ (reference sequence). This chain's CDR3 is CASSSLSGGLLPDTQYF. The DNA of the CDR3 is TGTGCCAGCAGCTCACTTAGCGGGGGATTACTCCCAGATACGCAGTATTTT.

This sequence joins TRBV7-9 and TRBJ2-2; D may be TRBD2 (6 bases). Trimming cost V 8 bases and J 6 bases, with 13 bases left between them. CDR1 and CDR2 from the germline V gene are SEHNR and FQNEAQ (reference sequence). The CDR3 covers 13 residues. CDR3 in amino acids: CASARESAGELFF. In nucleotides, the CDR3 is TGTGCCAGCGCCCGGGAGTCCGCCGGGGAGCTGTTTTTT. The variable domain in full, with the rest retrieved from reference TRBV7-9 and TRBJ2-2, is DTGVSQNPRHKITKRGQNVTFRCDPISEHNRLYWYRQTLGQGPEFLTYFQNEAQLEKSRLLSDRFSAERPKGSFSTLEIQRTEQGDSAMYLCASARESAGELFFGEGSRLTVL.

The chain recombines TRBV15 with TRBJ2-2, with 11 bases fitting TRBD2. The germline gives CDR1 LNHNV, CDR2 YYDKDF (reference sequence). The CDR3 totals 17 residues. V was clipped by 4 bases and J by 1 base; unmatched bases: 5. The CDR3 DNA follows: TGTGCCACCAGCAACCCTAGCGGGAGGTTGAACACCGGGGAGCTGTTTTTT. It translates to CATSNPSGRLNTGELFF.